Following are 29 T cell receptor beta chains from one sample sequenced in a study of post-analysis software for immune sequencing data. General study points: Among 5 or 6 TRBV segments more frequent in patients than controls were TRBV5-6, TRBV5-1 and TRBV20-1.

For these TCRs, the target antigens are not known. Unique molecular identifiers were built into the TCR beta cDNA libraries. TCRdb re-called the PCR reads through MiXCR, storing one row per CDR3 protein. The sample consists of approximately 160,000 distinct CDR3 sequences, approximately 31% of them appearing once. Material for sequencing was blood. The receptor source for this set is a girl between 10 and 17 years old with multiple sclerosis.

This chain connects TRBV7-2 to TRBJ1-1; weak D call: TRBD1 (6 bases). The CDR3 runs 14 residues. Looked up from germline, CDR1 is SGHTA and CDR2 is FQGNSA. The V end lost 2 bases, the J end lost 2 bases, and 9 bases lay between the germline ends. The CDR3 sequence: CASSLLQGNTEAFF. Here the CDR3 DNA reads TGTGCCAGCAGCTTACTACAGGGAAACACTGAAGCTTTCTTT.

This clonotype was recorded a few times. The chain joins TRBV19 to TRBJ2-1; D might be TRBD1 (6 bases). Germline CDR1 LNHDA, CDR2 SQIVND (reference sequence). This CDR3 is built from 14 residues. The V end lost 4 bases, the J end lost 12 bases, and 19 bases lay between the germline ends. CDR3 sequence: CASSTHRDTSGQFF. In DNA, the CDR3 is TGTGCCAGTAGTACCCACCGGGACACCTCGGGGCAGTTCTTC.

This clonotype occurred a few times. A much larger clone differs from this one at a single base, so this may be a read error. The chain joins TRBV12-3 or TRBV12-4 to TRBJ2-7, with 10 bases fitting TRBD1. This CDR3 has 14 amino acids. After removal of 4 bases from V and 1 base from J, the junction contained 1 base not matched to a gene. The CDR3 sequence is CASSWTGGSYEQYF. The CDR3 bases are TGTGCCAGCAGTTGGACAGGGGGTTCCTACGAGCAGTACTTC.

This clonotype was counted at least ten times. The gene calls are TRBV5-6 and TRBJ2-7; 10 nucleotides match TRBD2. Germline V gene sequence: CDR1 SGHDT, CDR2 YYEEEE. There are 16 residues in the CDR3. V gave up 0 bases and J gave up 5 bases; unmatched junction bases: 8. The CDR3 region has the DNA TGTGCCAGCAGCTTGGCCGCTAGCGGGAGCAACCACGAGCAGTACTTC. The encoded protein is CASSLAASGSNHEQYF.

This clonotype was observed at least ten times. The chain is built from TRBV4-1 and TRBJ2-5, with 7 bases matching TRBD1. This CDR3 contains 16 residues. Trimming at V came to 2 bases and at J to 5 bases, leaving 11 bases not matched to a gene. Germline-derived CDR1 and CDR2 are MGHRA and YSYEKL. This CDR3 reads CASSQNLQGMVETQYF. As DNA, the CDR3 is TGCGCCAGCAGCCAAAACCTACAGGGGATGGTGGAGACCCAGTACTTC.

Points on this clonotype: Possible read error: a much larger clone is one base away. V is TRBV2 and J is TRBJ2-5; a possible D gene is TRBD1 (6 bases). The V and J ends lost 7 bases and 7 bases respectively, with 19 bases between them. Germline CDR1 and CDR2: SNHLY and FYNNEI. This CDR3 contains 14 residues. Here the CDR3 DNA reads TGTGCCAGCAACCGAGGGGCAGGGGACGGGACCCAGTACTTC. It yields the protein CASNRGAGDGTQYF.

CDR3 loop: CASSLKQSSYNEQFF. As DNA, the CDR3 is TGCGCCAGCAGCTTAAAACAGAGCTCCTACAATGAGCAGTTCTTC. The chain recombines TRBV5-1 with TRBJ2-1; D not resolved. In germline, CDR1 is SGHRS, CDR2 YFSETQ. The V end was cut by 2 bases, the J end by 0 bases, with 9 bases between. CDR3 length equals 15 residues.

The chain recombines TRBV6-6 with TRBJ2-1; D might be TRBD1 (6 bases). Germline lookup yields CDR1 MNHNY and CDR2 SVGAGI (reference sequence). The germline V and J ends were trimmed by 7 bases and 2 bases, with 12 bases remaining between them. The length of the CDR3 is 14 residues. CDR3 in amino acids: CASTLGAPYNEQFF. The CDR3 nucleotides are TGTGCCAGCACCCTGGGGGCCCCCTACAATGAGCAGTTCTTC.

The chain joins TRBV5-1 to TRBJ2-2, with TRBD2 matching 7 bases. V was clipped by 2 bases and J by 2 bases; unmatched bases: 3. CDR3 length: 15 amino acids. The germline V gene has CDR1 SGHRS and CDR2 YFSETQ. This CDR3 reads CASSLVAGNTGELFF. The CDR3 region has the DNA TGCGCCAGCAGCTTAGTAGCGGGTAACACCGGGGAGCTGTTTTTT.

This clonotype was counted a few times. The V gene is TRBV20-1, the J gene TRBJ1-1, with a tentative D call TRBD1 (5 bases). The CDR3 loop spans 12 amino acids. The germline gives CDR1 DFQATT, CDR2 SNEGSKA (reference sequence). V was cut by 5 bases and J by 4 bases, with 11 bases left in between. Written as DNA, the CDR3 is TGCAGTGCTCAGGCAGGGATCACTGAAGCTTTCTTT. Encoded protein: CSAQAGITEAFF.

This clonotype was detected ten times or more. This rearrangement joins TRBV12-3 or TRBV12-4 to TRBJ2-1; TRBD2 aligns across 7 bases. V trimming: 3 bases; J trimming: 4 bases; junction bases outside the gene matches: 3. This CDR3 is built from 14 residues. For the CDR3, the DNA is TGTGCCAGCAGTTTCGGGCGGGGGTACAATGAGCAGTTCTTC. Residues: CASSFGRGYNEQFF.

This clonotype appeared many times. The V call is TRBV28, the J call TRBJ2-7; D call uncertain. With 5 bases removed from V and 4 bases from J, the gap between germline ends came to 9 bases. This CDR3 comprises 12 residues. CDR1 is MDHEN and CDR2 is SYDVKM in the germline V gene. The CDR3 DNA follows: TGTGCCAGCAGTCCCAACCAGTACGAGCAGTACTTC. It yields the protein CASSPNQYEQYF.

This clonotype occurred once. This chain connects TRBV10-3 to TRBJ2-2; 10 bases agree with TRBD2. The CDR3 runs 13 residues. Germline V gene lookup returns CDR1 ENHRY and CDR2 SYGVKD. The trim removed 11 bases at V and 4 bases at J, leaving 4 bases unmatched. The CDR3 coding sequence is TGTGCCCTAGCGGGAGAGAGCACCGGGGAGCTGTTTTTT. It yields the protein CALAGESTGELFF.

This clonotype was seen repeatedly, ten times or more. The V call is TRBV29-1, the J call TRBJ2-5; possibly TRBD2 for D (5 bases). The CDR3 has 13 amino acids. Germline V CDR1 and CDR2: SQVTM, ANQGSEA. The V end was cut by 5 bases, the J end by 3 bases, with 13 bases between. CDR3 region: CSVSPDFEETQYF. The DNA of the CDR3 is TGCAGCGTTTCTCCGGACTTTGAAGAGACCCAGTACTTC.

This clonotype appeared many times. The V gene is TRBV6-2 or TRBV6-3, the J gene TRBJ2-7, with a weak D call TRBD1 (6 bases). Germline CDR1 is MNHEY and CDR2 is SVGEGT. This CDR3 comprises 14 residues. V gave up 2 bases and J gave up 5 bases, with 13 bases separating them. CDR3 DNA sequence: TGTGCCAGCAGTTACGAACAGGGATTCGACGAGCAGTACTTC. This gives the protein CASSYEQGFDEQYF.

As to this clonotype: This may come from a read error, since a much larger clone is one base off. The V call is TRBV9, the J call TRBJ1-6, with 7 nucleotides matching TRBD1. This CDR3 is 13 amino acids long. The germline gives CDR1 SGDLS, CDR2 YYNGEE. This CDR3 is CASTRDRDSPPHF. CDR3 bases: TGTGCCAGCACCCGGGACAGAGATTCACCCCCCCACTTT.

The chain carries TRBV11-1 and TRBJ2-7; 7 bases fit TRBD1. CDR3 length: 15 residues. The J segment lost 1 base and the V segment lost 1 base, leaving 4 bases of the junction unmatched. Germline V lookup: CDR1 SGHAT, CDR2 FQDESV (reference sequence). CDR3 nucleotides: TGTGCCAGCAGCTTAGTAGGGGGCGCATCCTACGAGCAGTACTTC. Translating gives CASSLVGGASYEQYF. The complete variable domain, with remaining parts taken from reference TRBV11-1 and TRBJ2-7, reads EAEVAQSPRYKITEKSQAVAFWCDPISGHATLYWYRQILGQGPELLVQFQDESVVDDSQLPKDRFSAERLKGVDSTLKIQPAELGDSAMYLCASSLVGGASYEQYFGPGTRLTVT.

This clonotype came up a few times. This chain uses TRBV3-1 with TRBJ1-2, with D unresolved. Germline V gene data show CDR1 as LGHDT and CDR2 as YNNKEL (reference sequence). Trimming took 4 bases from V and 8 from J, leaving 8 bases between them. The CDR3 runs 11 residues. CDR3 nucleotide sequence: TGTGCCAGCAGCCCCGGACGCGGCTACACCTTC. This codes for CASSPGRGYTF.

This clonotype was seen repeatedly, ten times or more. The V gene is TRBV7-2, the J gene TRBJ2-5, with a possible D match to TRBD2 (5 bases). Germline V CDR1 and CDR2: SGHTA, FQGNSA. Between the trimmed V and J ends, which lost 2 bases and 0 bases, there was a span of 13 bases. This CDR3 has 16 amino acids. DNA for the CDR3: TGTGCCAGCAGCTTACCGGGGATTGTAAACCAAGAGACCCAGTACTTC. Protein sequence: CASSLPGIVNQETQYF.

This clonotype appeared a few times. The V gene is TRBV5-1, the J gene TRBJ2-1; perhaps TRBD2 as D (6 bases). Trimming left V 6 bases short and J 0 bases short, with 10 bases between. This CDR3 is 14 amino acids long. Germline loops: CDR1 SGHRS, CDR2 YFSETQ. The CDR3 region is CASNRGVSYNEQFF. The CDR3 DNA follows: TGCGCCAGCAATCGCGGGGTCTCCTACAATGAGCAGTTCTTC.

Many counts were recorded for this clonotype. This chain links TRBV20-1 with TRBJ1-2, with a weak D call TRBD1 (5 bases). The V and J ends lost 7 bases and 0 bases respectively, with 15 bases between them. Germline V gene data show CDR1 as DFQATT and CDR2 as SNEGSKA (reference sequence). The CDR3 loop spans 14 amino acids. The CDR3 bases are TGCAGTGGGGTGAGCAGGGATACTAACTATGGCTACACCTTC. This gives the protein CSGVSRDTNYGYTF.

This clonotype was counted at least ten times. The chain is built from TRBV29-1 and TRBJ2-6; possibly TRBD2 for D (6 bases). V was clipped by 8 bases and J by 6 bases, with 17 bases between them. The V gene's germline CDR1 is SQVTM and CDR2 ANQGSEA. The CDR3 totals 14 residues. The CDR3 reads CSSWRVLEANVLTF. Here the CDR3 DNA reads TGCAGCTCATGGAGGGTTCTGGAGGCCAACGTCCTGACTTTC. Full variable domain (rest looked up from reference TRBV29-1 and TRBJ2-6): SAVISQKPSRDICQRGTSLTIQCQVDSQVTMMFWYRQQPGQSLTLIATANQGSEATYESGFVIDKFPISRPNLTFSTLTVSNMSPEDSSIYLCSSWRVLEANVLTFGAGSRLTVL.

This chain uses TRBV15 with TRBJ1-4; 7 bases align to TRBD1. J lost 7 bases, V lost 2 bases, and 4 bases had no gene match. The CDR3 covers 14 residues. Germline CDR1 reads LNHNV; CDR2 reads YYDKDF (reference sequence). For the CDR3, the DNA is TGTGCCACCAGCAGACAGGGGGAAGTTGAAAAACTGTTTTTT. Protein sequence: CATSRQGEVEKLFF. The full variable domain, its missing parts supplied by reference TRBV15 and TRBJ1-4, is DAMVIQNPRYQVTQFGKPVTLSCSQTLNHNVMYWYQQKSSQAPKLLFHYYDKDFNNEADTPDNFQSRRPNTSFCFLDIRSPGLGDTAMYLCATSRQGEVEKLFFGSGTQLSVL.

The table lists this clonotype with many counts. V usage is TRBV20-1 and J usage is TRBJ2-1, with 11 nucleotides matching TRBD2. In germline, CDR1 is DFQATT, CDR2 SNEGSKA (reference sequence). The CDR3 has 18 residues. Trimming took 3 bases from V and 6 from J; bases not matched to a gene: 16. The CDR3 spells CSASNVGAISGRGNEQFF. In nucleotides, the CDR3 is TGCAGTGCTAGCAATGTCGGGGCAATTAGCGGGAGGGGCAATGAGCAGTTCTTC.

This clonotype was recorded at least ten times. The chain has TRBV29-1 and TRBJ1-1; D is ambiguous. Per germline, CDR1 SQVTM and CDR2 ANQGSEA. CDR3 length: 14 amino acids. Trimming cost V 0 bases and J 4 bases, with 12 bases left between them. In DNA form, the CDR3 reads TGCAGCGTTGAAGATCTTGCAGTGGGCACTGAAGCTTTCTTT. It specifies CSVEDLAVGTEAFF.

This clonotype was seen a handful of times. The CDR3 loop is CASSQTLGWGQETQYF. CDR3 in DNA: TGTGCCAGCAGCCAAACCCTAGGGTGGGGCCAAGAGACCCAGTACTTC. The chain joins TRBV4-2 to TRBJ2-5, with D uncertain. V was cut by 2 bases and J by 1 base, with 14 bases left in between. Germline CDR1 LGHNA, CDR2 YNFKEQ. The CDR3 runs 16 residues.

V usage is TRBV5-1 and J usage is TRBJ1-6, with 8 bases lining up with TRBD1. V lost 4 bases and J lost 7; bases outside the gene matches: 4. CDR1 and CDR2 (germline): SGHRS, YFSETQ. The CDR3 is 14 amino acids. The CDR3 nucleotides are TGCGCCAGCAGCCACGGACAGGGAAATTCACCCCTCCACTTT. Amino acid sequence: CASSHGQGNSPLHF. The entire variable domain, with the rest obtained from reference TRBV5-1 and TRBJ1-6, is as follows: KAGVTQTPRYLIKTRGQQVTLSCSPISGHRSVSWYQQTPGQGLQFLFEYFSETQRNKGNFPGRFSGRQFSNSRSEMNVSTLELGDSALYLCASSHGQGNSPLHFGNGTRLTVT.

This clonotype was picked up many times. The chain joins TRBV20-1 to TRBJ1-1, with 7 bases that match TRBD1. The CDR3 has 15 residues. Trimming cost V 3 bases and J 2 bases; bases outside gene matches: 9. Germline CDR1 DFQATT, CDR2 SNEGSKA (reference sequence). This chain's CDR3 is CSARGGQALNTEAFF. DNA for the CDR3: TGCAGTGCTAGGGGTGGACAGGCCCTTAACACTGAAGCTTTCTTT.

In the case of this clonotype: This sequence may be a read error, since a much larger clone differs from it by one base. The CDR3 sequence: CASSSGTVRQSQHF. For the CDR3, the DNA is TGTGCCAGCAGCTCGGGGACAGTCAGACAGTCCCAGCATTTT. The rearrangement uses TRBV11-2 and TRBJ1-5; 7 bases match TRBD1. The length of the CDR3 is 14 residues. V was pared by 4 bases and J by 11 bases, with 11 bases of the junction left unmatched. Germline CDR1 reads SGHAT; CDR2 reads FQNNGV.